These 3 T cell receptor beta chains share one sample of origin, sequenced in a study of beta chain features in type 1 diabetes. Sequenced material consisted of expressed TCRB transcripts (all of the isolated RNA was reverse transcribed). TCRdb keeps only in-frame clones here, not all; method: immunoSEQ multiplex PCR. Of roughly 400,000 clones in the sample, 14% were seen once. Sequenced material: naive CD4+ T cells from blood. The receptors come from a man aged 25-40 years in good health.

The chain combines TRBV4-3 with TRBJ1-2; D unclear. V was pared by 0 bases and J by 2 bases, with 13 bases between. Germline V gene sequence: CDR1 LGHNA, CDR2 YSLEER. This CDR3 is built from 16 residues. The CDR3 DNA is TGCGCCAGCAGCCAAGATTACGGCACTTCGAACTATGGCTACACCTTC. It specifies CASSQDYGTSNYGYTF.

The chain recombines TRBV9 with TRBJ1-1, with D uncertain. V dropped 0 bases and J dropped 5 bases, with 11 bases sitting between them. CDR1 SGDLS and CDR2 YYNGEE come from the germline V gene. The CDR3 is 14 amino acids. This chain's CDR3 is CASSVDGRRTEAFF. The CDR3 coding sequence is TGTGCCAGCAGCGTAGACGGTAGACGTACTGAAGCTTTCTTT.

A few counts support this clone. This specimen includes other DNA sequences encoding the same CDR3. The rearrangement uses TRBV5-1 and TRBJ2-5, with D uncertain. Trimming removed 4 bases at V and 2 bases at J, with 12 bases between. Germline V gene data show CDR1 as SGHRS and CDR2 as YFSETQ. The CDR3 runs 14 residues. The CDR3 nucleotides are TGCGCCAGCAGCCTTCTCGGGCCTCAAGAGACCCAGTACTTC. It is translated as CASSLLGPQETQYF.